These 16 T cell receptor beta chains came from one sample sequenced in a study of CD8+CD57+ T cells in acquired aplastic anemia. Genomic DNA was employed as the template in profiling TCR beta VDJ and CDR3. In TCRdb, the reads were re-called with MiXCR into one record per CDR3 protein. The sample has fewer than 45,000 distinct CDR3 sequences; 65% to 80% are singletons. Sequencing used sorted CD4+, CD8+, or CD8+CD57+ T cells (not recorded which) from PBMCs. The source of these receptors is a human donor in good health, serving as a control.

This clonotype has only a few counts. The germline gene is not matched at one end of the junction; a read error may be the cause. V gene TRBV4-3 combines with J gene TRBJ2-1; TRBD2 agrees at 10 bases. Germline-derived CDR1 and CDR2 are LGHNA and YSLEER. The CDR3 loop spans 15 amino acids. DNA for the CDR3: TGCGCCAGTAGCCAAGCTAGCGGGGGCTACAGTGAGCAGTTCTTC. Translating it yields CASSQASGGYSEQFF.

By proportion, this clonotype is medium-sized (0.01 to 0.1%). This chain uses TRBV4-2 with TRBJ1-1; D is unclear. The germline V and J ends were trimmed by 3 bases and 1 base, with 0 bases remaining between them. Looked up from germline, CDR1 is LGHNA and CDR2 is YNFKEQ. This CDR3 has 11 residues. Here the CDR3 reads CASSQNTEAFF. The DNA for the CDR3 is TGTGCCAGCAGCCAGAACACTGAAGCTTTCTTT.

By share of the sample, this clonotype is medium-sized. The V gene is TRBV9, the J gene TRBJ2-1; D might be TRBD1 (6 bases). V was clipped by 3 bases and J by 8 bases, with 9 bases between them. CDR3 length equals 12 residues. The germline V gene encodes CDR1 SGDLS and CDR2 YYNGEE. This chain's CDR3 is CASSAAGDEQFF. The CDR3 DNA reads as TGTGCCAGCAGCGCCGCAGGGGATGAGCAGTTCTTC.

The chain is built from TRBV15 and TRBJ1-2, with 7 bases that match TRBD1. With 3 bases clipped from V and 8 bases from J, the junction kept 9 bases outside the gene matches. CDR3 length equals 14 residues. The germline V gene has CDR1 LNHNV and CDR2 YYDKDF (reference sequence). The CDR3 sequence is CATSRGNRGGGYTF. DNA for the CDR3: TGTGCCACCAGCAGGGGCAACAGGGGTGGGGGCTACACCTTC.

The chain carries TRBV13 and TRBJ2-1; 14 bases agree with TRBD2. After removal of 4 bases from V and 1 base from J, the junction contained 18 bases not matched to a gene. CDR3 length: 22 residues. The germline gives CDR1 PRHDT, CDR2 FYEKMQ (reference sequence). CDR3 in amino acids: CASSSPASTGTSGGPSYNEQFF. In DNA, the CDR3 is TGTGCCAGCAGCTCCCCCGCATCGACCGGGACTAGCGGGGGACCGTCCTACAATGAGCAGTTCTTC.

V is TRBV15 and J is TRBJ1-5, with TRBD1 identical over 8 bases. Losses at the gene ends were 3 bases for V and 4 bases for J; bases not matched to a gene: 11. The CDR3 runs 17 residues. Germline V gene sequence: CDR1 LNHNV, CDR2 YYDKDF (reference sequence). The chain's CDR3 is CATSRDLLTGVNQPQHF. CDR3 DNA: TGTGCCACCAGCAGGGACTTACTGACAGGGGTGAATCAGCCCCAGCATTTT. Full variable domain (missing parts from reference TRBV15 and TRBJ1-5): DAMVIQNPRYQVTQFGKPVTLSCSQTLNHNVMYWYQQKSSQAPKLLFHYYDKDFNNEADTPDNFQSRRPNTSFCFLDIRSPGLGDTAMYLCATSRDLLTGVNQPQHFGDGTRLSIL.

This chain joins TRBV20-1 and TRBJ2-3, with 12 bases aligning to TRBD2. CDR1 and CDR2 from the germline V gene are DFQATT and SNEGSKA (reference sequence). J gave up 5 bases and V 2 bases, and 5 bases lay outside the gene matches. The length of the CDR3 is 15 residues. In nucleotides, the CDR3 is TGCAGTGCTAGACTAGCGGGGGGGCTTTTAGATACGCAGTATTTT. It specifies CSARLAGGLLDTQYF.

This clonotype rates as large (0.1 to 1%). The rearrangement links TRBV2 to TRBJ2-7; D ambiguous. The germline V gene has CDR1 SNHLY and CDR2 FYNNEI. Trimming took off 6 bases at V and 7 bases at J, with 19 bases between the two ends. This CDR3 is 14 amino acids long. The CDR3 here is CASRSGPNLVEQYF. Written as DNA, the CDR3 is TGTGCCAGCAGATCCGGGCCTAACCTAGTGGAGCAGTACTTC. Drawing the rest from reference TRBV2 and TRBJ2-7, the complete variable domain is EPEVTQTPSHQVTQMGQEVILRCVPISNHLYFYWYRQILGQKVEFLVSFYNNEISEKSEIFDDQFSVERPDGSNFTLKIRSTKLEDSAMYFCASRSGPNLVEQYFGPGTRLTVT.

CDR3 sequence (DNA): TGTGCCAGCAGTACGGGGGACAGGGGAAATTCACCCCTCCACTTT. It specifies CASSTGDRGNSPLHF. This sequence joins TRBV2 and TRBJ1-6; 10 nucleotides agree with TRBD1. Germline V gene data show CDR1 as SNHLY and CDR2 as FYNNEI. V shed 5 bases, J shed 7 bases, and the junction held 5 bases outside the gene matches. CDR3 length equals 15 residues.

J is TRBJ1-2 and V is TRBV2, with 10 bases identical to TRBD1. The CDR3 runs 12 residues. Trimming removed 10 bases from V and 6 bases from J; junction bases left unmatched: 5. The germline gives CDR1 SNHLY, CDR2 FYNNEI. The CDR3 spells CANPDRGNGYTF. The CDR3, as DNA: TGTGCCAACCCGGACAGGGGGAATGGCTACACCTTC.

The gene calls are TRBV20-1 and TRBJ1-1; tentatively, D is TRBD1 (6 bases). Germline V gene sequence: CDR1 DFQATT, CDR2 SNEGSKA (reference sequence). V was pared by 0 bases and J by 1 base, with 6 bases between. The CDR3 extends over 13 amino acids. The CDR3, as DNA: TGCAGTGCTAGAGAGACAGGGAACACTGAAGCTTTCTTT. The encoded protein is CSARETGNTEAFF.

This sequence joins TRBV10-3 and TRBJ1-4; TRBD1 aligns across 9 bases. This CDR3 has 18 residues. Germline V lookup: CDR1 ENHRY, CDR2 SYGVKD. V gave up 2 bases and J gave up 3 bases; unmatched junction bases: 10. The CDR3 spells CAISETGQGRSANEKLFF. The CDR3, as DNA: TGTGCCATCAGTGAGACGGGACAGGGTAGATCGGCTAATGAAAAACTGTTTTTT.

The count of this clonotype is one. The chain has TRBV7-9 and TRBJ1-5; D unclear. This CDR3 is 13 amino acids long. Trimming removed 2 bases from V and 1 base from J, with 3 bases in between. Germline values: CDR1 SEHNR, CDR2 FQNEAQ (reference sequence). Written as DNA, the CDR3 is TGTGCCAGCAGCTTAATCAGCAATCAGCCCCAGCATTTT. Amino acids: CASSLISNQPQHF.

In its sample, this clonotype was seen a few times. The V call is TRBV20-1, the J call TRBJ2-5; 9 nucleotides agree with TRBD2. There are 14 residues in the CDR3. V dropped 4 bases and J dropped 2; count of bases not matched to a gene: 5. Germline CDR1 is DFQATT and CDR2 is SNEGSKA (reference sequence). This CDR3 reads CSATLAGVQETQYF. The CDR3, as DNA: TGCAGTGCTACCTTAGCGGGGGTACAAGAGACCCAGTACTTC.

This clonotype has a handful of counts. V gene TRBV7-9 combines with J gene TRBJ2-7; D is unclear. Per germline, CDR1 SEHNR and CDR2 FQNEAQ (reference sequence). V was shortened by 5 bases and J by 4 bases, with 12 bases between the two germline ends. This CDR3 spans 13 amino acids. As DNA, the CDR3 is TGTGCCAGCAGCCCTCTGCCCCAGTACGAGCAGTACTTC. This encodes CASSPLPQYEQYF.

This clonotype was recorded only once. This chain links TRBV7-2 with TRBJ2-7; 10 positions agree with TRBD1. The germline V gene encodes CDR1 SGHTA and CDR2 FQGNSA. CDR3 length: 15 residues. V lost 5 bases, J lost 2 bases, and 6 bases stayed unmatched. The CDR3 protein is CASSLDRGLPYEQYF. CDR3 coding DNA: TGTGCCAGCAGCCTGGACAGGGGGTTACCCTACGAGCAGTACTTC. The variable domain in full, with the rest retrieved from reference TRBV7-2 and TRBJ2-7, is GAGVSQSPSNKVTEKGKDVELRCDPISGHTALYWYRQSLGQGLEFLIYFQGNSAPDKSGLPSDRFSAERTGGSVSTLTIQRTQQEDSAVYLCASSLDRGLPYEQYFGPGTRLTVT.